This T cell receptor (beta chain) was documented in a study of T cell changes during pregnancy in multiple sclerosis. The protocol was immunoSEQ multiplex PCR, while the TCRdb copy is restricted to in-frame clones and leaves out a portion. The table records roughly 93,000 clones, approximately 92% of them present only once. The CDR3 contains 13 residues. V was trimmed by 1 base and J by 5 bases, leaving 8 bases between them. Per germline, CDR1 SEHNR and CDR2 FQNEAQ (reference sequence). The TCR sequence derives from a female donor with multiple sclerosis, enrolled in a pregnancy study. The genes are TRBV7-9 and TRBJ1-1, with a weak D call TRBD1 (6 bases). This material consisted of peripheral blood, taken after pregnancy. CDR3: CASSLVQGTEAFF. As DNA, the CDR3 is TGTGCCAGCAGCTTAGTGCAGGGGACTGAAGCTTTCTTT.